This TCR beta chain derives from a study of blood T cell repertoires in COVID-19. Study-level background: COVID-19 samples collected from the United States, Italy and Spain covered acute and convalescent phases.

In the source study's methods: The assay estimated nucleated cells by amplifying reference gene primers. Clones were read by immunoSEQ multiplex PCR, and TCRdb kept only the in-frame ones, dropping some. That table furnishes V, J and clone size, whereas the DNA furnished D and trimming. The sample includes hundreds of thousands of clones, approximately 86% seen only once; the top ten take around 9%. The participants were between roughly 18 and 100 years old and came from about two dozen US areas. The CDR3 runs 15 residues. Trimming stripped 2 bases from V and 8 bases from J, with 17 bases between. The germline V gene has CDR1 SEHNR and CDR2 FQNEAQ (reference sequence).

This chain uses TRBV7-9 with TRBJ2-3, with D maybe TRBD2 (7 bases). Specimen: PBMCs or T cells enriched from blood (not recorded which). This TCR derives from a woman aged 18-30 years who had recovered from COVID-19. For the CDR3, the DNA is TGTGCCAGCAGCTTACCGGGGGGCCCACCCGGTACGCAGTATTTT. Translating gives CASSLPGGPPGTQYF.